The 7 T cell receptor beta chains given below trace back to one sample, sequenced in a study of blood T cells in healthy people across ages. The use of a sample-barcoded 5' primer and a J-beta primer mix characterized a second PCR of roughly 6 to 11 cycles. MiXCR was run by TCRdb on the 5' RACE reads, yielding one entry per CDR3 protein. Among around 970,000 distinct CDR3 sequences listed, about 53% were seen once. Sequenced: blood. These receptors were collected from a woman aged 55 to 70 in good health.

A few counts support this clonotype. The chain combines TRBV7-9 with TRBJ2-3; D is uncertain. The CDR3 covers 14 residues. V was cut by 2 bases and J by 4 bases, with 10 bases left in between. CDR1 and CDR2 (germline): SEHNR, FQNEAQ (reference sequence). The CDR3 sequence: CASSLHGSADTQYF. DNA of the CDR3: TGTGCCAGCAGCTTACATGGGTCGGCAGATACGCAGTATTTT. The variable domain in full, completed from reference TRBV7-9 and TRBJ2-3, reads DTGVSQNPRHKITKRGQNVTFRCDPISEHNRLYWYRQTLGQGPEFLTYFQNEAQLEKSRLLSDRFSAERPKGSFSTLEIQRTEQGDSAMYLCASSLHGSADTQYFGPGTRLTVL.

The table lists this clonotype with a few counts. The chain has TRBV4-2 and TRBJ2-1; D remains unclear. Germline V gene data show CDR1 as LGHNA and CDR2 as YNFKEQ. V lost 4 bases and J 6 bases, leaving 16 bases between the germline ends. The CDR3 length is 15 residues. CDR3 protein: CASSRQFARINEQFF. The CDR3 region has the DNA TGTGCCAGCAGCCGGCAATTCGCCAGGATCAATGAGCAGTTCTTC.

CDR3 in amino acids: CSARDIGQGRTDTQYF. The CDR3 region has the DNA TGCAGTGCTAGAGATATCGGGCAGGGTAGGACAGATACGCAGTATTTT. This rearrangement joins TRBV20-1 to TRBJ2-3; D might be TRBD1 (5 bases). Germline V lookup: CDR1 DFQATT, CDR2 SNEGSKA (reference sequence). The CDR3 sequence is 16 residues long. The V end was cut by 0 bases, the J end by 3 bases, with 16 bases between.

The rearrangement joins TRBV4-2 to TRBJ2-1, with D possibly being TRBD1 or TRBD2 (6 bases each). The V end was cut by 0 bases, the J end by 6 bases, with 12 bases between. The CDR3 sequence is 15 residues long. Per the germline V gene, CDR1 is LGHNA and CDR2 is YNFKEQ. CDR3 in DNA: TGTGCCAGCAGCCAAGAGGGGGCTAGCGCCAATGAGCAGTTCTTC. Its translation is CASSQEGASANEQFF.

About this clonotype itself: Relative to the germline gene, one junction end is altered; a read error may explain this. This sequence joins TRBV28 and TRBJ2-7; no reliable D call. Germline CDR1 MDHEN, CDR2 SYDVKM. The CDR3 consists of 15 residues. CDR3 in amino acids: CASSFPHTTSYGQYF. CDR3 sequence (DNA): TGTGCCAGCAGTTTTCCTCACACTACTTCCTACGGGCAGTACTTC.

The chain employs TRBV7-2 and TRBJ2-3; no definite D call. Germline V gives CDR1 SGHTA, CDR2 FQGNSA. V lost 4 bases, J lost 4 bases, and 21 bases lay in between. The CDR3 totals 17 residues. The CDR3 region has the DNA TGTGCCAGCAGCTCCTCAATAGCTCAGTTTCCCGCAGATACGCAGTATTTT. Residues: CASSSSIAQFPADTQYF.

The chain couples TRBV25-1 to TRBJ2-5; TRBD1 agrees at 8 bases. The CDR3 length is 16 residues. Germline values: CDR1 MGHDK, CDR2 SYGVNS. The trim removed 2 bases at V and 4 bases at J, leaving 9 bases unmatched. The CDR3 DNA follows: TGTGCCAGCAGTGAAGGGGGCAGGGGGCGAGGAGAGACCCAGTACTTC. This codes for CASSEGGRGRGETQYF.